Shown below are 2 T cell receptor beta chains from a single sample sequenced in a study of shared clonotypes between healthy human individuals. CD8 cells regarded as naive lacked CD45RO, were positively chosen for CCR7, and omitted terminally differentiated effector memory CD45RA+ cells. Generated by immunoSEQ multiplex PCR, the TCRdb table keeps only in-frame clones and is missing some. The table records approximately 600,000 clones, roughly 95% of them present only once. The sample taken for sequencing was naive CD8+ T cells sorted from blood. Receptors were obtained from a woman in her 30s in good health.

This clone has more than one count but fewer than ten. The chain has TRBV28 and TRBJ1-5, with D possibly matching TRBD1 (5 bases). The ends were cut back, 6 bases at V and 0 bases at J, with 12 bases in the middle. CDR3 length: 15 residues. CDR1 and CDR2 (germline): MDHEN, SYDVKM. DNA of the CDR3: TGTGCCAGCAGAGCACCTACAGGTAGCAATCAGCCCCAGCATTTT. Its protein product is CASRAPTGSNQPQHF.

The chain recombines TRBV11-2 with TRBJ2-5; 9 nucleotides match TRBD1. The length of the CDR3 is 15 residues. From germline, CDR1 is SGHAT and CDR2 FQNNGV. V shed 5 bases and J 5 bases; nucleotides not matched to a gene: 9. CDR3: CASSPRDRVRETQYF. The DNA of the CDR3 is TGTGCCAGCAGCCCAAGGGACAGGGTTAGGGAGACCCAGTACTTC.